This TCR beta chain was sequenced for a study of cytomegalovirus exposure and HLA in healthy donors. Turning to the study itself: Early released data had tens of millions of unique TCRs, all coming from HLA-typed donors.

The CDR3 runs 15 residues. Unmatched junction bases numbered 7, after V lost 5 bases and J lost 4 bases. The germline V gene has CDR1 MDHEN and CDR2 SYDVKM. Study-level findings and limits: By HLA locus, TCR association rates varied in a later analysis, with DRB1 showing the most and HLA-C the fewest. Presence/absence analyses took donor sequencing depth as roughly uniform.

Of note for this clone: Its matching antigen is unknown.

Vbeta (60) and Jbeta (13) primers were used in the PCR. TCRdb's copy holds only in-frame clones and misses some; the assay was immunoSEQ multiplex PCR. Altogether approximately 110,000 clones are present, approximately 80% being singletons, with the ten largest covering 1.9%. Sequencing used PBMCs. This clonotype originated in a man in his forties or fifties in good health and CMV-seronegative. The chain couples TRBV28 to TRBJ2-2; 7 positions match TRBD1. The CDR3 nucleotides are TGTGCCAGCAGTGTCAACAGGGGCCGCACCGGGGAGCTGTTTTTT. Protein sequence: CASSVNRGRTGELFF.